The 25 T cell receptor beta chains listed next were all sequenced from one sample in a study of shared clonotypes between healthy human individuals. Generated by immunoSEQ multiplex PCR, the TCRdb table keeps only in-frame clones and is missing some. This table holds roughly 760,000 clones, 74% found once. Sequenced input: memory CD4+ T cells sorted from blood. This sample's subset: CD45RA-negative fraction. These receptor sequences come from a woman aged 25 to 39 in good health.

The V call is TRBV18, the J call TRBJ2-2; D is perhaps TRBD1 or TRBD2 (5 bases each). V was cut by 4 bases and J by 2 bases, with 8 bases left in between. This CDR3 has 14 amino acids. From germline, CDR1 is KGHSH and CDR2 LQKENI. CDR3 sequence (DNA): TGTGCCAGCTCACGGGACGTAAACACCGGGGAGCTGTTTTTT. Encoded protein: CASSRDVNTGELFF.

The chain joins TRBV9 to TRBJ2-1; D may correspond to TRBD1 or TRBD2 (6 bases each). This CDR3 has 17 amino acids. V dropped 3 bases and J dropped 7 bases, with 23 bases sitting between them. The V gene's germline CDR1 is SGDLS and CDR2 YYNGEE. CDR3 residues: CASSETPGHSGTNEQFF. In DNA form, the CDR3 reads TGTGCCAGCAGCGAAACACCGGGACACTCCGGGACTAATGAGCAGTTCTTC.

The CDR3 region has the DNA TGTGCCAGCAGCCAGGTGGCGGGGTACGAGCAGTACTTC. This gives the protein CASSQVAGYEQYF. The chain carries TRBV7-6 and TRBJ2-7, with a weak D call TRBD2 (6 bases). Deletions cut 5 bases from V and 4 bases from J, with 12 bases between. The CDR3 totals 13 residues. The germline V gene has CDR1 SGHVS and CDR2 FNYEAQ. Together with reference TRBV7-6 and TRBJ2-7, the CDR3 gives the full variable domain: GAGVSQSPRYKVTKRGQDVALRCDPISGHVSLYWYRQALGQGPEFLTYFNYEAQQDKSGLPNDRFSAERPEGSISTLTIQRTEQRDSAMYRCASSQVAGYEQYFGPGTRLTVT.

Here the CDR3 reads CASRSPTGAGTEAFF. CDR3 in DNA: TGTGCCAGCAGGTCACCAACCGGGGCTGGAACTGAAGCTTTCTTT. The V gene is TRBV27, the J gene TRBJ1-1; D might be TRBD1 (5 bases). Per germline, CDR1 MNHEY and CDR2 SMNVEV (reference sequence). V gave up 6 bases and J gave up 5 bases, with 19 bases separating them. CDR3 size: 15 residues.

This clone was found many times. The chain combines TRBV10-3 with TRBJ1-3; unclear D gene. The CDR3 is 12 residues long. V lost 3 bases and J 0 bases, leaving 0 bases between the germline ends. Germline-derived CDR1 and CDR2 are ENHRY and SYGVKD. The CDR3 here is CAISDSGNTIYF. The CDR3 nucleotides are TGTGCCATCAGTGACTCTGGAAACACCATATATTTT.

This chain links TRBV7-6 with TRBJ2-7; 7 bases are a match to TRBD2. Germline V gene sequence: CDR1 SGHVS, CDR2 FNYEAQ. CDR3 length equals 15 residues. The V gene end was trimmed by 5 bases and the J gene end by 5 bases; junction bases not matched to a gene: 12. CDR3 sequence (DNA): TGTGCCAGCAGCCCGAGGCGCGGGAGCCCCCACGAGCAGTACTTC. Amino acid sequence: CASSPRRGSPHEQYF.

The rearrangement joins TRBV6-1 to TRBJ2-1; 9 bases map to TRBD1. The CDR3 totals 14 residues. After removal of 7 bases from V and 12 bases from J, the junction contained 13 bases not matched to a gene. From germline, CDR1 is MNHNS and CDR2 SASEGT. DNA for the CDR3: TGTGCCAGCATTTCGGGACAGGGCCTTGAGGGGCAGTTCTTC. Protein sequence: CASISGQGLEGQFF.

The chain couples TRBV28 to TRBJ1-4; weak D call: TRBD1 (5 bases). V lost 5 bases and J lost 7, with 17 bases in between. This CDR3 is 15 amino acids long. Germline CDR1 is MDHEN and CDR2 is SYDVKM. This CDR3 reads CASSRGRATGEKLFF. CDR3 nucleotide sequence: TGTGCCAGCAGTAGGGGAAGGGCCACGGGTGAAAAACTGTTTTTT. Looking up the rest from reference TRBV28 and TRBJ1-4 gives the full variable domain: DVKVTQSSRYLVKRTGEKVFLECVQDMDHENMFWYRQDPGLGLRLIYFSYDVKMKEKGDIPEGYSVSREKKERFSLILESASTNQTSMYLCASSRGRATGEKLFFGSGTQLSVL.

The gene calls are TRBV5-5 and TRBJ2-3; D unresolved. The CDR3 is 13 residues long. Trimming took 3 bases from V and 2 from J, leaving 7 bases between them. In germline, CDR1 is SGHKS, CDR2 YYEKEE (reference sequence). The CDR3 DNA follows: TGTGCCAGCAGCTCAGCATCCACAGATACGCAGTATTTT. The encoded protein is CASSSASTDTQYF. Using reference TRBV5-5 and TRBJ2-3 for the parts outside the CDR3, the full variable domain is DAGVTQSPTHLIKTRGQQVTLRCSPISGHKSVSWYQQVLGQGPQFIFQYYEKEERGRGNFPDRFSARQFPNYSSELNVNALLLGDSALYLCASSSASTDTQYFGPGTRLTVL.

The chain carries TRBV6-5 and TRBJ2-4; D perhaps matches TRBD2 (6 bases). The CDR3 is 12 residues long. V was shortened by 6 bases and J by 7 bases, with 10 bases between the two germline ends. Germline V gene lookup returns CDR1 MNHEY and CDR2 SVGAGI. DNA for the CDR3: TGTGCCAGCAGAGGAGGGTTGAACATTCAGTACTTC. Protein product: CASRGGLNIQYF.

This rearrangement joins TRBV7-2 to TRBJ2-7; no firm D call. Germline V gives CDR1 SGHTA, CDR2 FQGNSA. V was cut by 2 bases and J by 4 bases, with 9 bases left in between. The CDR3 consists of 13 residues. The CDR3 is CASSLIDGYEQYF. The CDR3 DNA sequence: TGTGCCAGCAGCTTAATAGACGGGTACGAGCAGTACTTC.

The chain employs TRBV28 and TRBJ1-4; TRBD1 is a possible D gene (6 bases). The V gene lost 5 bases and the J gene lost 6 bases, with 13 bases spanning the gap. Germline V lookup: CDR1 MDHEN, CDR2 SYDVKM. The CDR3 has 14 amino acids. For the CDR3, the DNA is TGTGCCAGCAGTCAACGACAGGCGGATGAAAAACTGTTTTTT. This codes for CASSQRQADEKLFF. Combining the CDR3 with reference TRBV28 and TRBJ1-4 gives the whole variable domain DVKVTQSSRYLVKRTGEKVFLECVQDMDHENMFWYRQDPGLGLRLIYFSYDVKMKEKGDIPEGYSVSREKKERFSLILESASTNQTSMYLCASSQRQADEKLFFGSGTQLSVL.

The chain recombines TRBV19 with TRBJ2-3; TRBD2 aligns across 9 bases. From germline, CDR1 is LNHDA and CDR2 SQIVND (reference sequence). The CDR3 totals 18 residues. With 4 bases clipped from V and 3 bases from J, the junction kept 14 bases outside the gene matches. The CDR3 sequence is CASSKGGGRGSSTDTQYF. CDR3 bases: TGTGCCAGTAGTAAGGGCGGCGGGAGGGGTTCCAGTACAGATACGCAGTATTTT.

The chain combines TRBV5-1 with TRBJ2-3; the D is unclear. V lost 0 bases and J 2 bases, leaving 10 bases between the germline ends. Germline values: CDR1 SGHRS, CDR2 YFSETQ. This CDR3 has 15 amino acids. The CDR3 DNA is TGCGCCAGCAGCTTGGGACGCCCGGCCACAGATACGCAGTATTTT. This translates into CASSLGRPATDTQYF.

This chain connects TRBV7-9 to TRBJ2-7; D is unclear. The CDR3 is 12 amino acids. Germline V gives CDR1 SEHNR, CDR2 FQNEAQ (reference sequence). The V gene lost 4 bases and the J gene lost 3 bases, with 7 bases spanning the gap. The CDR3 nucleotides read TGTGCCAGCAGCTCCATCCACTACGAGCAGTACTTC. Its translation is CASSSIHYEQYF.

The chain links TRBV7-9 to TRBJ2-2; a possible D gene is TRBD2 (5 bases). CDR3 length: 14 amino acids. Germline-derived CDR1 and CDR2 are SEHNR and FQNEAQ (reference sequence). Between the trimmed V and J ends, which lost 4 bases and 3 bases, there was a span of 9 bases. The CDR3 sequence is CASSWVRDTGELFF. CDR3 DNA sequence: TGTGCCAGCAGCTGGGTGAGGGACACCGGGGAGCTGTTTTTT.

V gene TRBV9 combines with J gene TRBJ2-1; 11 bases fit TRBD2. The CDR3 runs 15 residues. V dropped 3 bases and J dropped 7; count of bases not matched to a gene: 6. CDR1 is SGDLS and CDR2 is YYNGEE in the germline V gene. The CDR3 sequence: CASSGPRTSGNEQFF. The DNA for the CDR3 is TGTGCCAGCAGCGGCCCCAGGACTAGCGGGAATGAGCAGTTCTTC.

V and J are TRBV5-1 and TRBJ2-2, with 11 bases identical to TRBD1. The CDR3 is made up of 17 amino acids. CDR1 is SGHRS and CDR2 is YFSETQ in the germline V gene. Germline trimming cut 4 bases from V and 7 bases from J; bases unmatched to any gene: 12. Here the CDR3 reads CASSGGQGARDNGELFF. The CDR3 DNA follows: TGCGCCAGCAGCGGTGGACAGGGGGCACGGGACAACGGGGAGCTGTTTTTT.

This chain joins TRBV28 and TRBJ2-3, with D perhaps matching TRBD1 (6 bases). Germline V gene sequence: CDR1 MDHEN, CDR2 SYDVKM. Between the trimmed V and J ends, which lost 5 bases and 4 bases, there was a span of 13 bases. The CDR3 is 14 residues long. CDR3 residues: CASSGTNGADTQYF. CDR3 DNA: TGTGCCAGCAGTGGGACAAATGGTGCAGATACGCAGTATTTT. The entire variable domain, with the rest obtained from reference TRBV28 and TRBJ2-3, is as follows: DVKVTQSSRYLVKRTGEKVFLECVQDMDHENMFWYRQDPGLGLRLIYFSYDVKMKEKGDIPEGYSVSREKKERFSLILESASTNQTSMYLCASSGTNGADTQYFGPGTRLTVL.

This chain joins TRBV28 and TRBJ1-2; 7 bases match TRBD1. Germline CDR1 reads MDHEN; CDR2 reads SYDVKM. The CDR3 totals 13 residues. V shed 7 bases and J 4 bases; nucleotides not matched to a gene: 6. CDR3 sequence reads: CASKPGGIYGYTF. In DNA, the CDR3 is TGTGCCAGCAAGCCAGGGGGGATCTATGGCTACACCTTC.

This sequence joins TRBV5-3 and TRBJ1-1; D remains ambiguous. TRBV5-3 carries the ORF label, with uncertain function. This CDR3 is built from 9 residues. Trimming removed 4 bases at V and 11 bases at J, with 6 bases between. The CDR3 loop reads CARSAPAFF. In DNA form, the CDR3 reads TGTGCCAGAAGCGCCCCGGCTTTCTTT.

With respect to this clone: Other DNA sequences in the same sample also yield this CDR3. The chain links TRBV5-1 to TRBJ1-1, with D perhaps matching TRBD1 (6 bases). This CDR3 region has 12 residues. The V gene's germline CDR1 is SGHRS and CDR2 YFSETQ. Trimming shortened V by 0 bases and J by 8 bases, and 8 bases separated the two germline ends. The CDR3 DNA sequence: TGCGCCAGCAGCTTGGAAGGGACAGAAGCTTTCTTT. It is translated as CASSLEGTEAFF.

This clone was seen only a few times. V gene TRBV7-2 combines with J gene TRBJ2-3; D remains unclear. Per germline, CDR1 SGHTA and CDR2 FQGNSA. Trimming shortened V by 4 bases and J by 3 bases, and 14 bases separated the two germline ends. The CDR3 sequence is 15 residues long. The CDR3 loop is CASSSVALVTDTQYF. The CDR3 DNA reads TGTGCCAGCAGCTCCGTCGCGCTAGTGACAGATACGCAGTATTTT.

The genes are TRBV7-9 and TRBJ2-7; D is undetermined. Germline V gene lookup returns CDR1 SEHNR and CDR2 FQNEAQ (reference sequence). The CDR3 covers 13 residues. Trimming took off 5 bases at V and 3 bases at J, with 11 bases between the two ends. The CDR3 DNA sequence: TGTGCCAGCAGCCCCCAAGGAGACTACGAGCAGTACTTC. Translation: CASSPQGDYEQYF.

V and J are TRBV11-1 and TRBJ2-1; the D gene is possibly TRBD2 (7 bases). The CDR3 runs to 13 residues. V was pared by 4 bases and J by 9 bases, with 13 bases between. CDR1 is SGHAT, CDR2 FQDESV, per germline (reference sequence). CDR3 protein: CASSSHREGEQFF. The CDR3 coding sequence is TGTGCCAGCAGCTCACACAGGGAGGGTGAGCAGTTCTTC.